What follows describes a single TCR beta chain. Its antigen is unknown. Other DNA sequences in the sample encode the same CDR3. This record belongs to a study of T cells in women clearing cervical HPV infection (dated by TCRdb to 2016 to 2019). As for the study more broadly: The cases were 25 to 30 women with histologically confirmed HPV16-related CIN3 or worse, and 2 of those women had invasive cancers. In the parent cohort, roughly 9,700 women aged 18 or older were enrolled in Guanacaste, Costa Rica, during about 1993 to 1995 and then followed for less than 8 years. The controls were some 23 women whose single incident HPV16 infection cleared within 12 months with no development of precancer or cancer. Median age was about 30 years in cases versus approximately 37 in controls, and baseline characteristics did not differ significantly. Because only a few women had HLA typing data, the possibility that HLA type acted as a confounder could not be ruled out. Among cases, blood sampling came a median of 149 days after lesion detection, with an interquartile range of about 80 to 220 days. An exploratory proof-of-principle case-control study, nested within the Guanacaste HPV Natural History Study in Costa Rica, was conducted to compare TCR repertoires across cervical HPV16 outcomes. Five blinded duplicates per group were added as quality controls, giving around 60 samples: approximately 50 participants and 10 replicates. Cases and controls were matched on year of sample collection and on age within five years. Blood from cases was collected at the visit at which the lesion was first identified, whereas blood from controls was collected once infection was no longer detected.

Using the immunoSEQ assay, multiplex PCR amplified TCR beta CDR3 regions from an average of 1200 ng of genomic DNA per sample. The assay corrected primer bias using a complete synthetic TCR repertoire to establish an amplification baseline. The amplicons were sequenced using the Illumina platform. The paper's processing steps were these. Sequences were error-corrected by clustering with frequency ratios and a modified nearest-neighbor algorithm and were then analyzed in the immunoSEQ Analyzer with IMGT gene definitions. At each rarefaction depth, TCR richness and evenness were averaged across 20 rarefaction repeats, and any sample with fewer sequences than the depth was left out. Wilcoxon rank sum tests with FDR correction were used to compare relative abundances of V, D and J genes between the groups. Blinded duplicates gave an intraclass correlation of around 96% for TCR richness and an average of about 76% across 66 gene segments. In its TCRdb copy, this immuneACCESS table keeps in-frame sequences only and misses some clones. Where compared with another copy, unresolved V genes explain less than half of these, and the others have no known cause. The D gene and trimming were derived from the DNA, and the V and J assignments and clone size from that table. This sample's records show roughly 12,000 clones. The ten most abundant clones make up approximately 20% of the sample.

Every participant had a single incident cervical HPV16 infection, and women with prevalent HPV16 infections were excluded. Cervical HPV DNA was detected with MY09/MY11 PCR, and genotyping was done with dot-blot hybridization. About 14 mL of heparinized blood were centrifuged, and the buffy coat was split into aliquots, frozen at -30 degrees C, and then kept at -80 degrees C. QIAGEN kits were used to extract genomic DNA from buffy coat specimens. General findings and caveats noted by the study authors: The cross-sectional design could not show whether the associations came before the infection or were a result of it, and neither effector/memory subsets nor HPV-specific T cells were isolated. Cases were distinguished from controls with an estimated AUC of over 0.75 by random forest classifiers combining richness and V gene abundances. Significantly higher TCR repertoire richness was observed in CIN3+ cases than in controls across sequencing depths, whereas no difference in evenness was found. Because T-cell numbers per sample were unknown, differences in richness could reflect varying T-cell content rather than repertoire biology.

Input material: blood buffy coat. This TCR was sampled from a woman aged 18 to 75 with a cervical HPV16 infection that either progressed to CIN3+ or cleared (not recorded which).

The sequenced part of the CDR3 DNA is TGTGCCAGCTCCCCAGGACAGGGGAGGCTAGAGACC. The encoded protein is CASSPGQGRLET. The full CDR3 protein reads CASSPGQGRLETQYF. This chain is built from TRBV18 and TRBJ2-5; TRBD1 matches 9 bases in the middle. The CDR3 end falls 3 residues outside the read, so it is completed with the germline J gene. Its CDR3 holds 15 amino acids, cysteine through phenylalanine. Shown are 36 bases from within the CDR3, in frame from base 1. Looking up the germline V gene yields CDR1 KGHSH and CDR2 LQKENI. Relative to germline, V is missing 6 bases and J is missing 4 bases, with 9 bases of the junction outside any gene match.